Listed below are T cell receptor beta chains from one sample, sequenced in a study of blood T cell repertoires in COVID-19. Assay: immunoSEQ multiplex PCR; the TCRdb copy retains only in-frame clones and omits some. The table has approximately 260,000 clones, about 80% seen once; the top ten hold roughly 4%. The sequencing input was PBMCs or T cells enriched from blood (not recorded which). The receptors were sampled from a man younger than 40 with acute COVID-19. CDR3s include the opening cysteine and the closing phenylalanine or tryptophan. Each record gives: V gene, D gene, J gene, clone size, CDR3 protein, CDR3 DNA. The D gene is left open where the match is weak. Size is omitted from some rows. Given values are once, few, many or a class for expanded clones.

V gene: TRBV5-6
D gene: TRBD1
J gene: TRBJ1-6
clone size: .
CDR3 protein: CASSLSGGDSPLHF
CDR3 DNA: TGTGCCAGCAGCTTGTCAGGGGGCGATTCACCCCTCCACTTT

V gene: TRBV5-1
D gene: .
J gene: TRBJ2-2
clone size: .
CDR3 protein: CASSLYIDSANTGELFF
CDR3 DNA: TGCGCCAGCAGCTTGTACATAGACAGCGCGAACACCGGGGAGCTGTTTTTT

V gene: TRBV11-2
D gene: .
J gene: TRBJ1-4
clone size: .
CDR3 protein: CASSWGGPEKLFF
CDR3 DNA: TGTGCCAGCAGCTGGGGGGGTCCCGAAAAACTGTTTTTT

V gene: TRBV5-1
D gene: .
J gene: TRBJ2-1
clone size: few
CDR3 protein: CASSLVLNEQFF
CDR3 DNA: TGTGCCAGCAGCTTGGTCCTAAATGAGCAGTTCTTC

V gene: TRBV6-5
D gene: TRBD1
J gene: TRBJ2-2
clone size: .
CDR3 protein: CASSWGQLSPGELFF
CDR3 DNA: TGTGCCAGCAGTTGGGGACAGTTGAGTCCCGGGGAGCTGTTTTTT

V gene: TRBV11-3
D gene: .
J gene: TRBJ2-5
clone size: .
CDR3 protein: CASRPRTDSLSRETQYF
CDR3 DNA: TGTGCCAGCAGACCCAGAACCGACAGCTTAAGTAGGGAGACCCAGTACTTC

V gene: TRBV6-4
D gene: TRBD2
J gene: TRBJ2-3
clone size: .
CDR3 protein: CASSSGRATDTQYF
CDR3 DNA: TGTGCCAGCAGTAGCGGGAGGGCCACAGATACGCAGTATTTT

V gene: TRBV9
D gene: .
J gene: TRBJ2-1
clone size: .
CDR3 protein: CASSVRPGGNEQFF
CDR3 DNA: TGTGCCAGCAGCGTACGTCCTGGGGGGAATGAGCAGTTCTTC

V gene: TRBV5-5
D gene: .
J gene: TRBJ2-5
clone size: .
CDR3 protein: CASSLDSQETQYF
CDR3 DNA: TGTGCCAGCAGCTTGGACAGCCAAGAGACCCAGTACTTC

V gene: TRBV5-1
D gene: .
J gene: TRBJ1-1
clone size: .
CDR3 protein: CASSLAGVGTEAFF
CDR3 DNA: TGCGCCAGCAGCTTAGCAGGGGTTGGCACTGAAGCTTTCTTT

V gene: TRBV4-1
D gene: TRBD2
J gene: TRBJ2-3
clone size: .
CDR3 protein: CASSQVSGITDTQYF
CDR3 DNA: TGCGCCAGCAGCCAAGTTAGCGGGATTACAGATACGCAGTATTTT

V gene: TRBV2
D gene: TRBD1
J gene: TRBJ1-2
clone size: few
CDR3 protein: CASSLGQGAGYTF
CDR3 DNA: TGTGCCAGCAGTCTCGGACAGGGGGCCGGCTACACCTTC

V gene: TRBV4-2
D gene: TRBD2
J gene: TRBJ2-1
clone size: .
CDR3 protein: CASSQRGGGAPNEQFF
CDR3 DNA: TGTGCCAGCAGCCAAAGGGGCGGGGGGGCGCCTAATGAGCAGTTCTTC

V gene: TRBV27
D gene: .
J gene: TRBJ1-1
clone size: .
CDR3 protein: CASSFAGTEAFF
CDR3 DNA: TGTGCCAGCAGTTTTGCGGGCACTGAAGCTTTCTTT

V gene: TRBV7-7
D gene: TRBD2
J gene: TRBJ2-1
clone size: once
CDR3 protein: CASSRTSGRGDNEQFF
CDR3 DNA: TGTGCTAGCAGCCGGACTAGCGGGAGGGGGGACAATGAGCAGTTCTTC

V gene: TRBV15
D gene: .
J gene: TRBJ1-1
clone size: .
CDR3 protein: CATSRVPGNGAFF
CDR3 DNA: TGTGCCACCAGCAGAGTTCCAGGAAATGGAGCTTTCTTT

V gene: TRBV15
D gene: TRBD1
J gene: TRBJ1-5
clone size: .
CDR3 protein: CATSGQTGHSPQHF
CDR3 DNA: TGTGCCACCAGCGGACAGACAGGGCATTCGCCCCAGCATTTT

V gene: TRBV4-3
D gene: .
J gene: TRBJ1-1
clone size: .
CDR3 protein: CASSQELDNRYTEAFF
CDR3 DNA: TGCGCCAGCAGCCAAGAATTGGACAACCGATACACTGAAGCTTTCTTT

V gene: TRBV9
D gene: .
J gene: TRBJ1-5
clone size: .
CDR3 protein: CASSERDTPINQPQHF
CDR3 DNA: TGTGCCAGCAGCGAAAGGGACACCCCTATAAACCAGCCCCAGCATTTT

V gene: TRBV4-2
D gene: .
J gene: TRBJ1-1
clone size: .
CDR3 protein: CASGRGRSTEAFF
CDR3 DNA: TGTGCCAGCGGGAGGGGGAGGAGCACTGAAGCTTTCTTT

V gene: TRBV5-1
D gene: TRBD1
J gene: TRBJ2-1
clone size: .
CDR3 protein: CASSLGDRAYNEQFF
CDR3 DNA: TGCGCCAGCAGCTTGGGGGACAGGGCTTACAATGAGCAGTTCTTC

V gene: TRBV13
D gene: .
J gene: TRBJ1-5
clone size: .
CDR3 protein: CASSLRRGSNQPQHF
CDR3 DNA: TGTGCCAGCAGCTTAAGAAGAGGGAGCAATCAGCCCCAGCATTTT

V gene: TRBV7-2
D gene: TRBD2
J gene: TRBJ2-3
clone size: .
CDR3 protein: CASSLTTSGSFADTQYF
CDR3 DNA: TGTGCCAGCAGCTTAACAACTAGCGGGAGTTTCGCAGATACGCAGTATTTT

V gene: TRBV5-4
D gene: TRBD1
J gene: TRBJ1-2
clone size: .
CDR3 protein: CASSSGRTGGSLGYTF
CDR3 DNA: TGTGCCAGCAGCTCGGGCCGGACAGGGGGTTCCTTAGGCTACACCTTC

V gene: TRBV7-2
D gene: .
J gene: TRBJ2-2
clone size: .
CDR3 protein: CASPGNTGELFF
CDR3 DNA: TGTGCCAGCCCGGGGAACACCGGGGAGCTGTTTTTT

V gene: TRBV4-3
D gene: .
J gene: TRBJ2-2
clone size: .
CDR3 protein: CASSPLEITAGFAGELFF
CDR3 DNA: TGCGCCAGCAGCCCCCTGGAGATTACGGCGGGCTTCGCCGGGGAGCTGTTTTTT

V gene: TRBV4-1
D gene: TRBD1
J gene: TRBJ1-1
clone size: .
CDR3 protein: CASSHGDRVGFTEAFF
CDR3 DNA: TGCGCCAGCAGCCACGGGGACAGGGTAGGGTTCACTGAAGCTTTCTTT

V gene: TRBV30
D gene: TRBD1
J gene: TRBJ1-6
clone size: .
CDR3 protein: CAWGTGNNSPLHF
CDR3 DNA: TGTGCCTGGGGGACAGGCAATAATTCACCCCTCCACTTT

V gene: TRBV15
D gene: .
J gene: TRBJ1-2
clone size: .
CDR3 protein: CATSEISRRPTF
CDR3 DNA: TGTGCCACCAGCGAAATCAGCAGGCGTCCCACCTTC

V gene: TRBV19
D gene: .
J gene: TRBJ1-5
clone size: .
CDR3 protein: CASSIQPRGSNQPQHF
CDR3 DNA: TGTGCCAGTAGTATCCAGCCCAGGGGAAGCAATCAGCCCCAGCATTTT

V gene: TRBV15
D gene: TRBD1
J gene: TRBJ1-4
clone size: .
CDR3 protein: CATSPGGKEKLFF
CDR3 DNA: TGTGCCACCAGCCCAGGGGGAAAGGAAAAACTGTTTTTT

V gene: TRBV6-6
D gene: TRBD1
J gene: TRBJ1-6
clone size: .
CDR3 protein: CASRLGTGGNSPLHF
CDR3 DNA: TGTGCCAGCAGACTAGGGACAGGGGGCAATTCACCCCTCCACTTT

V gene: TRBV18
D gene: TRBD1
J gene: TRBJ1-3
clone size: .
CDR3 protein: CASSPGTEGNTIYF
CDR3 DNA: TGTGCCAGCTCACCCGGGACAGAGGGAAACACCATATATTTT

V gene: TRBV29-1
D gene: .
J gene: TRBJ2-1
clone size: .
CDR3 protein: CSVEANRNEQFF
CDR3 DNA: TGCAGCGTCGAGGCTAATAGAAATGAGCAGTTCTTC

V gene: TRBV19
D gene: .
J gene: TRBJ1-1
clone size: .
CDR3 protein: CASSFRGREAFF
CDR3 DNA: TGTGCCAGTAGCTTTAGAGGGCGCGAAGCTTTCTTT

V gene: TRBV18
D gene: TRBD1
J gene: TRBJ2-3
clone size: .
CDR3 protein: CASSLGQDSSTDTQYF
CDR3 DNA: TGTGCCAGCTCGCTCGGACAGGACTCTAGCACAGATACGCAGTATTTT

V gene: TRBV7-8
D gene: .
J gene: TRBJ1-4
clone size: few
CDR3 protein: CASSLRIGATNEKLFF
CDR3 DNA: TGTGCCAGCAGCTTACGAATAGGGGCAACTAATGAAAAACTGTTTTTT

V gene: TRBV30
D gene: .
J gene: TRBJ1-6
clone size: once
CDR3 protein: CAWSAGTGGMRGSPLHF
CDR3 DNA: TGTGCCTGGAGCGCCGGTACAGGTGGAATGAGAGGCTCACCCCTCCACTTT

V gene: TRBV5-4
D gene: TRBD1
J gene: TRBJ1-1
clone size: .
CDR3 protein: CASSPRDRVTEAFF
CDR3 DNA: TGTGCCAGCAGCCCGCGGGACAGGGTCACTGAAGCTTTCTTT

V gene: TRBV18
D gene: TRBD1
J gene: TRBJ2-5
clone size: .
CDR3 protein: CASLDRVQETQYF
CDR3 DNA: TGTGCCAGCTTAGACAGGGTGCAAGAGACCCAGTACTTC

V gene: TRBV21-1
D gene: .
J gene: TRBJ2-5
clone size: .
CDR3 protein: CASSTDKGETQYF
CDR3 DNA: TGTGCCAGCAGCACAGACAAAGGAGAGACCCAGTACTTC

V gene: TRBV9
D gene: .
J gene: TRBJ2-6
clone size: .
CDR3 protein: CASAVGSGANVLTF
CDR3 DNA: TGTGCCAGCGCGGTGGGCTCTGGGGCCAACGTCCTGACTTTC

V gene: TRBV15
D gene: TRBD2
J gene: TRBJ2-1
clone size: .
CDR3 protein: CATSRGVAGTNEQFF
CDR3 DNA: TGTGCCACCAGCAGGGGAGTAGCGGGGACCAATGAGCAGTTCTTC

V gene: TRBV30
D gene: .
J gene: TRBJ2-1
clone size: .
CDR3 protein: CAWSAFYEQFF
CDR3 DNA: TGTGCCTGGAGTGCATTTTATGAGCAGTTCTTC

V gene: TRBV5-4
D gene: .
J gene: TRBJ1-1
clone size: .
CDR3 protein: CASSFDAGRTEAFF
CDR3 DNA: TGTGCCAGCAGCTTCGACGCGGGGAGGACTGAAGCTTTCTTT

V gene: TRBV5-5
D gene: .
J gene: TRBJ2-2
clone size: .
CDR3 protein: CASSFRDGGSGELFF
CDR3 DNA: TGTGCCAGCAGCTTCCGGGACGGGGGATCCGGGGAGCTGTTTTTT

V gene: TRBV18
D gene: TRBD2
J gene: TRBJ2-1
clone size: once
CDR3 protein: CASAAGGNNEQFF
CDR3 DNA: TGTGCCAGCGCAGCGGGAGGGAATAATGAGCAGTTCTTC

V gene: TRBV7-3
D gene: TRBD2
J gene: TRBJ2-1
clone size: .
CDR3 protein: CASSPGTSGSINEQFF
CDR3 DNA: TGTGCCAGCAGCCCGGGGACTAGCGGGAGTATCAATGAGCAGTTCTTC

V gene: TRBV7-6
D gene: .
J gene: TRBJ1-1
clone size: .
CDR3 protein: CASSLAVRQAMNTEAFF
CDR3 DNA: TGTGCCAGCAGCTTAGCGGTGCGACAAGCCATGAACACTGAAGCTTTCTTT

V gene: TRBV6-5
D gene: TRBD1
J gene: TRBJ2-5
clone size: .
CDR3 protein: CASSSQQGGGETQYF
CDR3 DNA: TGTGCCAGCAGTTCCCAACAGGGGGGCGGAGAGACCCAGTACTTC

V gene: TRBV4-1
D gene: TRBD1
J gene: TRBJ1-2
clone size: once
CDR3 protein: CASSQDPGQGIYGYTF
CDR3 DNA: TGCGCCAGCAGCCAAGATCCGGGACAGGGGATCTATGGCTACACCTTC

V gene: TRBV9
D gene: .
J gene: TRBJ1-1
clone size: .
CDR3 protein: CASSGQGRNTEAFF
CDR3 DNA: TGTGCCAGCAGCGGACAAGGCCGGAACACTGAAGCTTTCTTT